The T cell receptor (beta chain) under discussion was sequenced for a study of response to subunit inactivated influenza vaccine. Between the trimmed V and J ends, which lost 4 bases and 5 bases, there was a span of 14 bases. The CDR3 extends over 15 amino acids. The germline V gene has CDR1 KGHDR and CDR2 SFDVKD. Study-level points and caveats: Authors suggested seasonal influenza vaccinations each recruit few new T cells.

TCRdb processed the RT-PCR reads anew with MiXCR; each CDR3 protein has one entry. The repertoire consists of fewer than 800,000 distinct CDR3 sequences, with approximately 14% occurring once and the leading ten covering 11%. This clonotype was seen only a few times. Its antigen is not identified. The TCR originated in a man aged 50-59 years who received an inactivated influenza vaccine. The chain has TRBV24-1 and TRBJ2-1; D might be TRBD2 (6 bases). Sequencing was performed on PBMCs from blood, taken about 11 days after vaccination. CDR3 loop: CATSDTGLYDNEQFF. For the CDR3, the DNA is TGTGCCACCAGTGACACGGGACTTTACGACAATGAGCAGTTCTTC.